A single T cell receptor beta chain is shown here with its context. Its antigen is not identified. When the RNA was reverse transcribed, random hexamers were used with an input of roughly 0.5 to 1 ug. Amplification of the TCR beta CDR3 was carried out by immunoSEQ multiplex PCR, which spanned a total of 54 Vbeta and 13 Jbeta segments. A single record per CDR3 protein comes from TCRdb applying MiXCR to the immunoSEQ multiplex PCR reads. The sample contains around 100,000 distinct CDR3 sequences, 95% of which appear only once. In germline, CDR1 is MNHEY, CDR2 SMNVEV (reference sequence). Trimming took 2 bases from V and 2 from J, leaving 10 bases between them. This CDR3 region has 14 residues. This entry belongs to a study of CD8 T cells in Susac syndrome. Findings and caveats of the study: Regarding the TCR sequencing and HLA analysis, the study admitted that a relatively small number of individuals were involved.

The sequence derives from a human donor with Susac syndrome. The chain employs TRBV27 and TRBJ2-7; possible D gene TRBD1, 6 bases. The sample was CD8+ T cells from PBMCs. CDR3 region: CASSLRGNTYEQYF. CDR3 nucleotide sequence: TGTGCCAGCAGTTTAAGGGGGAACACCTACGAGCAGTACTTC.